The clone carrying this T cell receptor (beta chain) showed up just a few times. The repertoire was sequenced with immunoSEQ multiplex PCR; TCRdb's copy has only in-frame clones and lacks some. In the table there are 6,500 or so clones, almost 85% of which are singletons. CDR1 is MDHEN and CDR2 is SYDVKM in the germline V gene. There are 14 residues in the CDR3. V was shortened by 3 bases and J by 1 base, with 8 bases between the two germline ends. The sample is drawn from a study of T cells after posttransplantation cyclophosphamide. Treatment was busulfan-fludarabine conditioning, a marrow graft, and cyclophosphamide on days +3 and +4.

This clonotype was sampled from a female patient aged 50-65 years who received an allogeneic stem cell transplant from a related donor, was CMV-positive, and had no GVHD. Some of the T cells may derive from the graft donor. The chain is built from TRBV28 and TRBJ2-3; TRBD2 might be the D (5 bases). Sequencing was performed on CD8+ T cells sorted from PBMCs, taken 1404 days after allogeneic stem cell transplant with posttransplant cyclophosphamide. This CDR3 is CASSFLSGTDTQYF. The CDR3 nucleotides read TGTGCCAGCAGTTTCCTTAGCGGCACAGATACGCAGTATTTT.